The clone carrying this T cell receptor beta chain has a handful of counts. As yet, its antigen is unknown. The data derive from a study of response to subunit inactivated influenza vaccine. Findings and limits, study-wide: The authors suggested that every seasonal influenza vaccination recruits few new T cells.

Each CDR3 protein gets one entry after TCRdb re-called the RT-PCR reads with MiXCR. The sample includes 150,000 to 200,000 distinct CDR3 sequences, around 8.8% of them seen just once. The CDR3 loop spans 10 amino acids. Germline V CDR1 and CDR2: DFQATT, SNEGSKA (reference sequence). Specimen: non-naive T cells sorted from PBMCs, collected on the day of vaccination. This chain links TRBV20-1 with TRBJ2-7; D gene ambiguous. The source of this sequence is a man over 45 who received an inactivated influenza vaccine. CDR3 sequence reads: CGAETYEQYF. The DNA of the CDR3 is TGCGGAGCAGAGACCTACGAGCAGTACTTC.